This T cell receptor (beta chain) was observed in a study of CXCR3 chemokines and chemotherapy response in bladder cancer (dated by TCRdb to between 2022 and 2023). Notes on the research overall: The study tested whether activity of the CXCR3 chemokine system within human bladder cancer tumors predicted response to chemotherapy.

Libraries were constructed by PCR. The sample was run on an Illumina HiSeq 2500. The raw public reads went through TCRdb reprocessing: fastp at Q25, MiXCR clone calling, in-frame beta chains kept. Each entry is one CDR3 protein sequence, shown with its most common DNA and genes. A total of about 2,300 distinct CDR3 sequences appear in this sample, about 15% of them only once. The ten largest clones take up less than 30% of the sample. V sheds 6 bases and J sheds 2 bases, leaving 8 bases between their ends. Via the germline V gene (reference sequence), CDR1 is LNHDA and CDR2 SQIVND. From its cysteine to its phenylalanine, the CDR3 spans 13 amino acids. Only the CDR3 DNA is retained, 39 bases long and in frame from the first base. This clonotype counts as large (0.1 to 1%). Its cognate antigen has yet to be identified. No much larger clone exists at a distance of one base, and base qualities are not known.

This TCR came from a human donor with bladder cancer that responded to neoadjuvant chemotherapy. The material was obtained from a patient whose treatment included neoadjuvant chemotherapy. The chain joins TRBV19 to TRBJ1-3; possibly the D gene is TRBD1, per 5 matching bases. The bases are TGTGCCAGTAGCCTACAGGCTGGAAACACCATATATTTT. Its product reads: CASSLQAGNTIYF.